Described below is a single T cell receptor beta chain sequence and its context. This entry is derived from a study of blood T cell repertoires in COVID-19. The CDR3 spans 15 residues. From germline, CDR1 is SGHTA and CDR2 FQGNSA. With 2 bases clipped from V and 2 bases from J, the junction kept 3 bases outside the gene matches. Profiled with immunoSEQ multiplex PCR; TCRdb holds only in-frame clones, not every one. The table records about 310,000 clones, around 91% of them present only once. The TCR comes from a woman aged 40 to 50 who had recovered from COVID-19. The specimen was PBMCs or T cells enriched from blood (not recorded which). The chain has TRBV7-2 and TRBJ2-7; TRBD2 matches at 10 bases. The CDR3 DNA reads TGTGCCAGCAGCTTAACTAGCGGGGCTGCCTACGAGCAGTACTTC. It is translated as CASSLTSGAAYEQYF.